This T cell receptor (beta chain) is from a study of human thymus T cells. Broader study findings: Related reports documented highly overlapping thymic repertoires among unrelated individuals. Repertoires sampled from thymus and blood appeared biased in V and J gene usage.

This clone has just one count. Its antigen is not identified. Assay used: immunoSEQ multiplex PCR; TCRdb lists only in-frame clones, some missing. This sample has tens of thousands of clones, with 90% to 95% found just once. The V end was cut by 4 bases, the J end by 2 bases, with 2 bases between. This CDR3 contains 11 residues. Germline CDR1 is MNHEY and CDR2 is SMNVEV (reference sequence). Corrective heart surgery yielded resections, and these provided the thymus tissue. The sample donors, healthy Finnish infants, were having corrective surgery for congenital heart defects. The sequence derives from a girl under three years old with a congenital heart defect but otherwise immunologically healthy. Sequenced sample: thymus tissue. The chain links TRBV27 to TRBJ1-1, with D unresolved. CDR3 protein: CASSSNTEAFF. The CDR3 DNA sequence: TGTGCCAGCAGTTCAAACACTGAAGCTTTCTTT.